This T cell receptor (beta chain) is drawn from a study of blood T cell repertoires in COVID-19. Study-level background: Samples representing acute and convalescent COVID-19 were sourced from the United States, Italy and Spain. From T cells, B-cell-depleted T cells, or PBMCs came the material, which was cDNA or gDNA.

Germline CDR1 SNHLY, CDR2 FYNNEI. J lost 1 base, V lost 5 bases, and 12 bases had no gene match. This CDR3 is built from 19 residues. Recruited during active infection, patients (from Seattle) were subsequently followed longitudinally. As originally analysed: It was from reference gene primer amplification that nucleated cell counts were estimated. Sequenced by immunoSEQ multiplex PCR; TCRdb stores in-frame clones only, minus some. V, J and clone size are those of that table, while D and trimming were read from the DNA. The sample has about 160,000 clones, approximately 82% seen once. The sample was peripheral blood. This clonotype originated in a woman between 40 and 55 years old with COVID-19, enrolled during active disease. The J gene is TRBJ2-4, the V gene TRBV2; 12 nucleotides agree with TRBD2. The DNA of the CDR3 is TGTGCCAGCAGTTCCCGACTAGCGGGGGCCCCCATGGCCAAAAACATTCAGTACTTC. Translation: CASSSRLAGAPMAKNIQYF.